Each of the 8 T cell receptor beta chains below was sequenced from the same sample in a study of CXCR3-negative and CXCR3-positive naive CD8 T cells. UMI-tagged TRB cDNA libraries were built via 5' RACE. TCRdb reanalyzed the 5' RACE reads, giving one entry per CDR3 protein sequence and no DNA. The sample's table shows about 56,000 distinct CDR3 sequences. The specimen was memory CD8+ T cells from blood. These receptors came from a human donor in good health. Some clones in this sample may be carry-over from other donors' samples.

The chain recombines TRBV7-2 with TRBJ2-1; the D call from TCRdb, TRBD1, cannot be confirmed without DNA. The CDR3 sequence is 17 residues long. From germline, CDR1 is SGHTA and CDR2 FQGNSA. CDR3 amino acids: CASSQELGHLGDNEQFF.

This chain uses TRBV20-1 with TRBJ2-7; without DNA, the TCRdb call of TRBD1 cannot be checked. The germline V gene has CDR1 DFQATT and CDR2 SNEGSKA (reference sequence). The CDR3 runs to 13 residues. CDR3 in amino acids: CSARRTGSYEQYF.

CDR3 loop: CASSLELGSADTQYF. This chain connects TRBV14 to TRBJ2-3. CDR3 length: 15 amino acids. CDR1 and CDR2 from the germline V gene are SGHDN and FVKESK.

The chain employs TRBV7-9 and TRBJ1-1. CDR1 SEHNR and CDR2 FQNEAQ come from the germline V gene (reference sequence). The CDR3 totals 16 residues. This CDR3 reads CASSLFFARGDTEAFF.

This chain uses TRBV29-1 with TRBJ1-2; with no DNA, the TCRdb D assignment of TRBD1 cannot be verified. The germline V gene encodes CDR1 SQVTM and CDR2 ANQGSEA. This CDR3 spans 14 amino acids. This chain's CDR3 is CSAADRVSDYGYTF.

The CDR3: CASSRQGGYNEQFF. The chain is built from TRBV28 and TRBJ2-1; TCRdb's assignment of TRBD1 cannot be checked, as there is no DNA. CDR3 length equals 14 residues. Per the germline V gene, CDR1 is MDHEN and CDR2 is SYDVKM. Full variable domain (missing parts from reference TRBV28 and TRBJ2-1): DVKVTQSSRYLVKRTGEKVFLECVQDMDHENMFWYRQDPGLGLRLIYFSYDVKMKEKGDIPEGYSVSREKKERFSLILESASTNQTSMYLCASSRQGGYNEQFFGPGTRLTVL.

The V call is TRBV28, the J call TRBJ2-3. Germline CDR1 MDHEN, CDR2 SYDVKM. This CDR3 has 14 amino acids. CDR3 protein: CASSLQAGVQAQYF. Full variable domain (rest looked up from reference TRBV28 and TRBJ2-3): DVKVTQSSRYLVKRTGEKVFLECVQDMDHENMFWYRQDPGLGLRLIYFSYDVKMKEKGDIPEGYSVSREKKERFSLILESASTNQTSMYLCASSLQAGVQAQYFGPGTRLTVL.

This chain joins TRBV4-3 and TRBJ2-1; TCRdb returns TRBD1, unconfirmable since there is no DNA. From germline, CDR1 is LGHNA and CDR2 YSLEER. This CDR3 region has 16 residues. The CDR3 loop reads CASSQDAGGAINEQFF.